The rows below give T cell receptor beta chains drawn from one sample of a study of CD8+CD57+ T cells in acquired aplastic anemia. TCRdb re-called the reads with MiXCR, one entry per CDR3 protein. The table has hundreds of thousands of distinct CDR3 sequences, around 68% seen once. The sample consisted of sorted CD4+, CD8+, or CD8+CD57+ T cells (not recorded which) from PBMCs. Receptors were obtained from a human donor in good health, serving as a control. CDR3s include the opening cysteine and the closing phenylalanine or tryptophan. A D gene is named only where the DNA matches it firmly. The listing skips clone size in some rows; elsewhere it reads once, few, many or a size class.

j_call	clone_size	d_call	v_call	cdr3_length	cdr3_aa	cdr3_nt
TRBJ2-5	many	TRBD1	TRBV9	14	CASSAGTGDWAQYF	TGTGCCAGCAGCGCCGGGACAGGGGATTGGGCCCAGTACTTC
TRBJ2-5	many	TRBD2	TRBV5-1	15	CASSPGTSGQETQYF	TGCGCCAGCAGCCCCGGGACTAGCGGGCAAGAGACCCAGTACTTC
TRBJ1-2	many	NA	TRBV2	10	CASSAGVYTF	TGTGCCAGCAGCGCAGGGGTCTACACCTTC
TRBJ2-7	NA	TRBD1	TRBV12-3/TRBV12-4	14	CASSIGGTGSEQYF	TGTGCCAGCAGTATAGGAGGGACAGGGAGCGAGCAGTACTTC
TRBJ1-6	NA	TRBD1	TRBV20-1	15	CSAPTVQGANSPLHF	TGCAGTGCTCCAACCGTGCAGGGGGCCAATTCACCCCTCCACTTT
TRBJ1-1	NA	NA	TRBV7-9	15	CASSHIRISPSIFFF	TGTGCCAGCAGCCATATCCGCATCAGCCCCAGCATTTTTTTCTTT
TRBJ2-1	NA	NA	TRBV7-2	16	CASISRGDEHYNEQFF	TGTGCCAGCATCTCAAGGGGGGATGAGCACTACAATGAGCAGTTCTTC
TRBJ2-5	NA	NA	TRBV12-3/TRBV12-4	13	CASSNEQGGTQYF	TGTGCCAGCAGTAACGAGCAGGGCGGGACCCAGTACTTC
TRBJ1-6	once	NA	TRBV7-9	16	CASSIDTGTNSPPLHF	TGTGCCAGCAGTATAGATACAGGGACGAATTCACCCCCCCTCCACTTT
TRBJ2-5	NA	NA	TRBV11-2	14	CASSLSRGQETQYF	TGTGCCAGCAGCTTATCCAGGGGACAAGAGACCCAGTACTTC
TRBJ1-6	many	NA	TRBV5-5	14	CASSLHKENSPLHF	TGTGCCAGCAGCTTGCACAAGGAGAATTCACCCCTCCACTTT
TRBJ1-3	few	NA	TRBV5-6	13	CASKRETGNTIYF	TGTGCCAGCAAGCGGGAAACTGGAAACACCATATATTTT
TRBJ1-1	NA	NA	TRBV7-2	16	CASSLAVGIISTLAFF	TGTGCCAGCAGCTTGGCGGTGGGTATCATTTCCACTCTAGCTTTCTTT
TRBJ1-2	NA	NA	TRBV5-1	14	CASRARRLDYGYTF	TGTGCCAGCAGGGCGAGACGTTTGGACTATGGCTACACCTTC
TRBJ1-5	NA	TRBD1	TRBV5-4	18	CATSALPTGTGDNQPQHF	TGTGCCACCAGCGCCCTACCGACCGGGACAGGGGATAATCAGCCCCAGCATTTT